Below are 13 T cell receptor beta chains sequenced from a single sample in a study of control samples from healthy donors and cancer patients. TCRdb's table, derived via immunoSEQ multiplex PCR, lists solely in-frame clones and lacks some. The table has 350,000 to 450,000 clones, approximately 92% seen once. Source material: PBMCs. These receptors were collected from a man aged 40-55 years with head and neck cancer.

The J gene is TRBJ2-5, the V gene TRBV30; a weak D match, TRBD2 (6 bases). This CDR3 is 14 amino acids long. Germline values: CDR1 GTSNPN, CDR2 SVGIG (reference sequence). Trimming pared 8 bases from V and 1 base from J, leaving 17 bases between. The CDR3 spells CAQAGSPIQETQYF. For the CDR3, the DNA is TGTGCCCAGGCCGGGAGCCCCATCCAAGAGACCCAGTACTTC. The full variable domain, with the rest looked up from reference TRBV30 and TRBJ2-5, is SQTIHQWPATLVQPVGSPLSLECTVEGTSNPNLYWYRQAAGRGLQLLFYSVGIGQISSEVPQNLSASRPQDRQFILSSKKLLLSDSGFYLCAQAGSPIQETQYFGPGTRLLVL.

The chain couples TRBV7-2 to TRBJ1-3; 8 bases are shared with TRBD1. The CDR3 runs 15 residues. In germline, CDR1 is SGHTA, CDR2 FQGNSA. The ends lost 0 bases at V and 4 bases at J; junction bases unmatched: 2. The CDR3 nucleotides are TGTGCCAGCAGCTTAGCGACAGGGGAAGGAAACACCATATATTTT. Translated: CASSLATGEGNTIYF.

The chain combines TRBV6-6 with TRBJ2-5; 8 positions agree with TRBD2. Germline values: CDR1 MNHNY, CDR2 SVGAGI (reference sequence). V was pared by 5 bases and J by 4 bases, with 12 bases of the junction left unmatched. This CDR3 contains 16 residues. The CDR3, as DNA: TGTGCCAGCAGTACCCGCCAAACGGGGGGGCGAGAGACCCAGTACTTC. This codes for CASSTRQTGGRETQYF.

The chain has TRBV7-8 and TRBJ1-1; TRBD1 agrees at 7 bases. Trimming at V came to 2 bases and at J to 12 bases, leaving 9 bases not matched to a gene. Germline V CDR1 and CDR2: SGHVS, FQNEAQ. The CDR3 loop spans 13 amino acids. Here the CDR3 DNA reads TGTGCCAGCAGCTTACCCTACAGGGGCCGAACTTTCTTT. This gives the protein CASSLPYRGRTFF.

The rearrangement uses TRBV15 and TRBJ2-1; TRBD2 agrees at 7 bases. CDR1 is LNHNV and CDR2 is YYDKDF in the germline V gene (reference sequence). V lost 0 bases to trimming and J lost 9 bases; unmatched junction nucleotides: 8. This CDR3 region has 15 residues. The chain's CDR3 is CATSRESGMISEQFF. In nucleotides, the CDR3 is TGTGCCACCAGCAGAGAGAGCGGGATGATAAGTGAGCAGTTCTTC.

The chain uses TRBV6-5 and TRBJ1-4; 9 nucleotides line up with TRBD1. The CDR3 totals 13 residues. J lost 7 bases, V lost 11 bases, and 8 bases had no gene match. Germline V gene lookup returns CDR1 MNHEY and CDR2 SVGAGI. CDR3 protein: CAGYPGQGEKLFF. The CDR3 region has the DNA TGTGCCGGATATCCGGGACAGGGTGAAAAACTGTTTTTT.

The CDR3 is CASRSLVVSNEQFF. CDR3 bases: TGTGCCAGCAGGTCCCTAGTGGTCTCCAATGAGCAGTTCTTC. The V and J genes are TRBV28 and TRBJ2-1; D remains unclear. CDR3 size: 14 residues. The ends were cut back, 6 bases at V and 6 bases at J, with 15 bases in the middle. CDR1 is MDHEN and CDR2 is SYDVKM in the germline V gene.

The chain links TRBV9 to TRBJ2-3, with 12 positions matching TRBD2. Germline-derived CDR1 and CDR2 are SGDLS and YYNGEE. V shed 2 bases, J shed 6 bases, and the junction held 7 bases outside the gene matches. The CDR3 has 16 amino acids. This chain's CDR3 is CASSVPSGGAADTQYF. CDR3 coding DNA: TGTGCCAGCAGCGTCCCTAGCGGGGGGGCAGCTGATACGCAGTATTTT. Complete variable domain (other parts from reference TRBV9 and TRBJ2-3): DSGVTQTPKHLITATGQRVTLRCSPRSGDLSVYWYQQSLDQGLQFLIQYYNGEERAKGNILERFSAQQFPDLHSELNLSSLELGDSALYFCASSVPSGGAADTQYFGPGTRLTVL.

The CDR3 region is CASSQDPGRGTEAFF. In nucleotides, the CDR3 is TGTGCCAGCAGCCAAGATCCAGGGAGGGGCACTGAAGCTTTCTTT. V and J are TRBV3-1 (or the pseudogene TRBV3-2) and TRBJ1-1, with a tentative D call TRBD1 (5 bases). Germline loops: CDR1 LGHDT, CDR2 YNNKEL (reference sequence). Trimming stripped 0 bases from V and 4 bases from J, with 12 bases between. This CDR3 has 15 residues.

The chain couples TRBV11-2 to TRBJ2-6; the D is unclear. The CDR3 totals 15 residues. From germline, CDR1 is SGHAT and CDR2 FQNNGV. V shed 1 base and J shed 3 bases, with 7 bases lying between them. For the CDR3, the DNA is TGTGCCAGCAGCTTAGTCGGCGGTGGGGCCAACGTCCTGACTTTC. Translated, it gives CASSLVGGGANVLTF.

The chain combines TRBV11-2 with TRBJ1-2; 9 bases align to TRBD1. The V segment lost 5 bases and the J segment 2 bases; nucleotides outside the gene matches: 3. Germline CDR1 reads SGHAT; CDR2 reads FQNNGV. The CDR3 is made up of 14 amino acids. This CDR3 reads CASSTGTGNYGYTF. The CDR3 DNA is TGTGCCAGCAGCACCGGGACAGGGAACTATGGCTACACCTTC.

This clone is a singleton in its sample. The V call is TRBV14, the J call TRBJ2-3; D is possibly TRBD1 (5 bases). This CDR3 region has 14 residues. V was trimmed by 3 bases and J by 1 base, leaving 8 bases between them. Germline loops: CDR1 SGHDN, CDR2 FVKESK. CDR3 loop: CASSHLGGTDTQYF. Written as DNA, the CDR3 is TGTGCCAGCAGCCATCTAGGGGGCACAGATACGCAGTATTTT.

The rearrangement joins TRBV5-1 to TRBJ1-4; D call uncertain. CDR3 length: 15 amino acids. Germline CDR1 SGHRS, CDR2 YFSETQ. Between the trimmed V and J ends, which lost 0 bases and 5 bases, there was a span of 11 bases. CDR3 protein: CASSLGLTENEKLFF. The CDR3 DNA sequence: TGCGCCAGCAGCTTGGGGTTAACGGAAAATGAAAAACTGTTTTTT.